The 5 T cell receptor beta chains listed next were all sequenced from one sample in a study of T cell changes during pregnancy in multiple sclerosis. The table came from immunoSEQ multiplex PCR; TCRdb's copy has only in-frame clones and leaves some out. The table lists tens of thousands of clones, about 88% of them singletons. The sample was peripheral blood, taken before pregnancy. The source of these receptors is a female donor with multiple sclerosis, enrolled in a pregnancy study.

The chain combines TRBV9 with TRBJ1-1; 10 nucleotides agree with TRBD1. Germline CDR1 is SGDLS and CDR2 is YYNGEE. The V and J ends lost 0 bases and 10 bases, in that order; junction bases with no gene match: 3. The CDR3 has 13 amino acids. The CDR3 DNA sequence: TGTGCCAGCAGCGTAGCGGGACAGGGGACAGCTTTCTTT. This sequence encodes CASSVAGQGTAFF.

This sequence joins TRBV18 and TRBJ1-4, with D possibly being TRBD1 (5 bases). V shed 4 bases and J shed 4 bases, with 13 bases lying between them. The CDR3 length is 15 residues. Germline V gene lookup returns CDR1 KGHSH and CDR2 LQKENI. CDR3 in amino acids: CASSLSVGHNEKLFF. DNA for the CDR3: TGTGCCAGCTCACTTTCCGTGGGGCATAATGAAAAACTGTTTTTT.

V is TRBV6-5 and J is TRBJ2-7; TRBD1 matches at 8 bases. This CDR3 has 15 amino acids. Unmatched junction bases numbered 9, after V lost 6 bases and J lost 2 bases. Per germline, CDR1 MNHEY and CDR2 SVGAGI. The CDR3: CASSLRQGHTYEQYF. CDR3 sequence (DNA): TGTGCCAGCAGCCTACGACAGGGGCATACCTACGAGCAGTACTTC.

V usage is TRBV10-3 and J usage is TRBJ1-1; D not certain. The germline V gene has CDR1 ENHRY and CDR2 SYGVKD. With 10 bases removed from V and 1 base from J, the gap between germline ends came to 10 bases. The CDR3 loop spans 12 amino acids. The CDR3 spells CATCPGNTEAFF. DNA for the CDR3: TGTGCCACTTGCCCAGGGAACACTGAAGCTTTCTTT.

This chain connects TRBV7-9 to TRBJ2-6, with TRBD1 matching over 11 bases. Germline CDR1 reads SEHNR; CDR2 reads FQNEAQ (reference sequence). This CDR3 comprises 17 residues. V was clipped by 3 bases and J by 2 bases; unmatched bases: 3. In DNA, the CDR3 is TGTGCCAGCAGCTTTAGGACAGGGGGCGCTGGGGCCAACGTCCTGACTTTC. Its translation is CASSFRTGGAGANVLTF.